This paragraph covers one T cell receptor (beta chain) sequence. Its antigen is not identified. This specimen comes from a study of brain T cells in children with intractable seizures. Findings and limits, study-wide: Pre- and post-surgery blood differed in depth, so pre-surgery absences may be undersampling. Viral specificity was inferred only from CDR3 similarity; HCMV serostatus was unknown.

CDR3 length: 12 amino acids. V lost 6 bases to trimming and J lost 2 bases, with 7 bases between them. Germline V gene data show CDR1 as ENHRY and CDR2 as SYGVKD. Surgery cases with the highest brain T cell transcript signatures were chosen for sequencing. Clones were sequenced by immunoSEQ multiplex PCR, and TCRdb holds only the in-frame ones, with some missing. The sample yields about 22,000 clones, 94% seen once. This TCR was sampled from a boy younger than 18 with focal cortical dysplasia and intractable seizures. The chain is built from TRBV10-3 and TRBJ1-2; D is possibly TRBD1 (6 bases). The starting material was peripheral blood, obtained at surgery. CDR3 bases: TGTGCCATCAGCGGACAGAACTATGGCTACACCTTC. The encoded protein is CAISGQNYGYTF.